This T cell receptor beta chain stems from a study of T cells in Graves' hyperthyroidism and ophthalmopathy. Findings of the study overall: Blood shared most expanded thyroid clonotypes above 0.001.

RNA transcripts yielded amplified TCR beta CDR3 regions. When the TCR CDR3 underwent first-round RT-PCR, the HTBI primer set was used. Using its own MiXCR run on the multiplex PCR reads, TCRdb lists one record per CDR3 protein. The sample includes hundreds of thousands of distinct CDR3 sequences, roughly 40% seen only once; the top ten take approximately 8.7%. Trimming left V 6 bases short and J 8 bases short, with 10 bases between. The CDR3 covers 11 residues. With respect to this clonotype: Its specificity is not known.

The receptor comes from a man aged 18 to 29 with Graves' hyperthyroidism. Sequencing input: blood. V gene TRBV12-3 or TRBV12-4 combines with J gene TRBJ1-2; a possible D gene is TRBD1 (5 bases). CDR3 protein: CASRTAGGYTF. In nucleotides, the CDR3 is TGTGCCAGCAGGACAGCGGGGGGCTACACCTTC.